The 21 T cell receptor beta chains below were found in one sample sequenced in a study of early T cells in non-severe SARS-CoV-2 infection. Each CDR3 protein gets one entry after TCRdb re-called the 5' RACE reads with MiXCR. The sample carries more than 75,000 distinct CDR3 sequences, 14% recorded once. The sequencing sample was made of whole blood. The receptors originated from an adult who was a healthcare worker with PCR-confirmed SARS-CoV-2 infection or an uninfected control (not recorded which).

This clonotype came up many times. The J gene is TRBJ1-6, the V gene TRBV15, with 7 bases matching TRBD1. The junction had 2 bases not matched to a gene; V was cut back by 3 bases and J by 3 bases. CDR1 is LNHNV, CDR2 YYDKDF, per germline (reference sequence). This CDR3 is 15 amino acids long. Here the CDR3 DNA reads TGTGCCACCAGCAGGGACAGGCTCTATAATTCACCCCTCCACTTT. Translation: CATSRDRLYNSPLHF.

This clonotype was recorded a few times. Sequence at one end of the junction differs from germline and may be a read error. The chain links TRBV20-1 to TRBJ2-1, with unresolved D. This CDR3 spans 19 amino acids. Germline CDR1 DFQATT, CDR2 SNEGSKA (reference sequence). In DNA form, the CDR3 reads TGCAGTGCAAACCGTGGAGCTAAAATTTGGAGAAGCTCCTACAATGGGCAGTTCTTC. This sequence encodes CSANRGAKIWRSSYNGQFF.

The J gene is TRBJ2-7, the V gene TRBV7-8; D ambiguous. Germline V gives CDR1 SGHVS, CDR2 FQNEAQ. There are 13 residues in the CDR3. V was trimmed by 3 bases and J by 4 bases, leaving 10 bases between them. Written as DNA, the CDR3 is TGTGCCAGCAGCTTCGGACGGAAATACGAGCAGTACTTC. Protein product: CASSFGRKYEQYF.

Many counts were recorded for this clonotype. The chain uses TRBV7-2 and TRBJ2-1; 10 bases are a match to TRBD2. The CDR3 sequence is 16 residues long. Germline V gives CDR1 SGHTA, CDR2 FQGNSA. Trimming removed 1 base from V and 1 base from J; junction bases left unmatched: 1. Written as DNA, the CDR3 is TGTGCCAGCAGCTTAGTTAGCGGGGGGTCCTACAATGAGCAGTTCTTC. This translates into CASSLVSGGSYNEQFF.

This clonotype came up many times. The V and J genes are TRBV28 and TRBJ2-3; 8 nucleotides line up with TRBD2. This CDR3 region has 15 residues. The ends lost 3 bases at V and 3 bases at J; junction bases unmatched: 5. CDR1 and CDR2 from the germline V gene are MDHEN and SYDVKM. Here the CDR3 DNA reads TGTGCCAGCAGTTTCCCTAGCGGGTTGACAGATACGCAGTATTTT. Translated, it gives CASSFPSGLTDTQYF.

This clonotype turned up a few times. The J gene is TRBJ1-3, the V gene TRBV21-1. TRBV21-1 has pseudogene status. This CDR3 is built from 14 residues. The CDR3 region has the DNA TGTGCCAGCAGCAAAAAAACAGGGAGGGACACCATATATTTT. Protein product: CASSKKTGRDTIYF.

This clonotype was counted only a few times. The rearrangement joins TRBV13 to TRBJ1-1; 8 positions match TRBD1. Germline V gene sequence: CDR1 PRHDT, CDR2 FYEKMQ (reference sequence). This CDR3 has 15 residues. Trimming took 5 bases from V and 2 from J; bases not matched to a gene: 7. The DNA of the CDR3 is TGTGCCAGCAGCCCGAACAGGGGGGGCAACACTGAAGCTTTCTTT. It yields the protein CASSPNRGGNTEAFF.

The chain joins TRBV5-1 to TRBJ2-6; 8 nucleotides match TRBD1. Germline V gene sequence: CDR1 SGHRS, CDR2 YFSETQ. Trimming cost V 1 base and J 0 bases; bases outside gene matches: 6. The CDR3 runs 18 residues. In DNA form, the CDR3 reads TGCGCCAGCAGCTTGCGAACAGGGGGTCCCTCTGGGGCCAACGTCCTGACTTTC. Amino acid sequence: CASSLRTGGPSGANVLTF. Looking up the rest from reference TRBV5-1 and TRBJ2-6 gives the full variable domain: KAGVTQTPRYLIKTRGQQVTLSCSPISGHRSVSWYQQTPGQGLQFLFEYFSETQRNKGNFPGRFSGRQFSNSRSEMNVSTLELGDSALYLCASSLRTGGPSGANVLTFGAGSRLTVL.

This clonotype has a count of ten or more. Here the CDR3 DNA reads TGTGCCACCCGGGGCGACGCCTACGAGCAGTACTTC. It encodes CATRGDAYEQYF. The chain carries TRBV28 and TRBJ2-7; D assignment may be TRBD1 or TRBD2 (5 bases each). CDR3 size: 12 residues. Germline V gives CDR1 MDHEN, CDR2 SYDVKM. Trimming cost V 10 bases and J 2 bases, with 12 bases left between them. Variable domain in full (rest from reference TRBV28 and TRBJ2-7): DVKVTQSSRYLVKRTGEKVFLECVQDMDHENMFWYRQDPGLGLRLIYFSYDVKMKEKGDIPEGYSVSREKKERFSLILESASTNQTSMYLCATRGDAYEQYFGPGTRLTVT.

This clonotype occurred once. This chain connects TRBV7-2 to TRBJ2-7; D may be TRBD1 or TRBD2 (5 bases each). Trimming pared 2 bases from V and 4 bases from J, leaving 15 bases between. Germline V lookup: CDR1 SGHTA, CDR2 FQGNSA. The CDR3 totals 15 residues. CDR3 in amino acids: CASSLLPGTAYEQYF. CDR3 in DNA: TGTGCCAGCAGCTTACTCCCGGGGACCGCTTACGAGCAGTACTTC.

In its sample, this clonotype was seen many times. The chain is built from TRBV10-3 and TRBJ1-2, with D possibly matching TRBD1 (6 bases). Germline CDR1 ENHRY, CDR2 SYGVKD. The CDR3 spans 15 residues. Trimming pared 6 bases from V and 1 base from J, leaving 15 bases between. This chain's CDR3 is CAIREMTGLNYGYTF. For the CDR3, the DNA is TGTGCCATCAGAGAGATGACAGGCCTTAACTATGGCTACACCTTC.

The chain has TRBV19 and TRBJ2-1; 10 bases fit TRBD2. This CDR3 has 15 residues. Germline trimming cut 7 bases from V and 6 bases from J; bases unmatched to any gene: 9. Looked up from germline, CDR1 is LNHDA and CDR2 is SQIVND (reference sequence). The CDR3 DNA follows: TGTGCCAGTACCCCCGGGGCTAGCGGGGGCAATGAGCAGTTCTTC. This translates into CASTPGASGGNEQFF.

The genes are TRBV20-1 and TRBJ1-6, with D unclear. The length of the CDR3 is 16 residues. Trimming cost V 5 bases and J 5 bases, with 19 bases left between them. CDR1 is DFQATT, CDR2 SNEGSKA, per germline (reference sequence). The CDR3 region has the DNA TGCAGTGCTGCAGCCCCAGGCGGGATCCATAATTCACCCCTCCACTTT. This sequence encodes CSAAAPGGIHNSPLHF.

A few counts support this clonotype. This rearrangement joins TRBV5-1 to TRBJ1-2; 10 bases map to TRBD1. Germline CDR1 and CDR2: SGHRS and YFSETQ. The J segment lost 7 bases and the V segment lost 5 bases, leaving 8 bases of the junction unmatched. CDR3 length: 14 amino acids. The CDR3, as DNA: TGCGCCAGCAGTCTCCGACAGGGGGCCCCTGGCTACACCTTC. Amino acids: CASSLRQGAPGYTF.

V gene TRBV12-3 or TRBV12-4 combines with J gene TRBJ1-4, with D perhaps matching TRBD1 (6 bases). The CDR3 runs 14 residues. The V gene lost 4 bases and the J gene lost 8 bases, with 14 bases spanning the gap. The CDR3 DNA is TGTGCCAGCAGTTACAGGGACTTGGGAGAAAAACTGTTTTTT. Its protein product is CASSYRDLGEKLFF.

The V and J genes are TRBV6-2 or TRBV6-3 and TRBJ2-7; weak D call: TRBD1 (6 bases). Germline V gene lookup returns CDR1 MNHEY and CDR2 SVGEGT. This CDR3 is 13 amino acids long. Trimming left V 4 bases short and J 4 bases short, with 11 bases between. The CDR3 DNA follows: TGTGCCAGCAGTTCCCTTACAGGGTACGAGCAGTACTTC. Its translation: CASSSLTGYEQYF.

The chain recombines TRBV18 with TRBJ2-6; D gene uncertain. This CDR3 has 16 residues. CDR1 KGHSH and CDR2 LQKENI come from the germline V gene. Trimming took 0 bases from V and 2 from J, leaving 8 bases between them. CDR3 amino acids: CASSPPGLTGANVLTF. CDR3 nucleotide sequence: TGTGCCAGCTCACCACCAGGGTTAACTGGGGCCAACGTCCTGACTTTC.

This clonotype has just a few counts. The V call is TRBV29-1, the J call TRBJ1-2; the match to TRBD1 covers 9 bases. V shed 6 bases and J 6 bases; nucleotides not matched to a gene: 8. Germline V gene data show CDR1 as SQVTM and CDR2 as ANQGSEA. This CDR3 contains 13 residues. The CDR3 nucleotides are TGCAGCGTCCGTACAGGGGGCGTCGATGGCTACACCTTC. It translates to CSVRTGGVDGYTF.

The chain employs TRBV29-1 and TRBJ2-3; D uncertain. CDR1 is SQVTM, CDR2 ANQGSEA, per germline. CDR3 size: 15 residues. The V and J ends lost 0 bases and 2 bases respectively, with 12 bases between them. CDR3 in DNA: TGCAGCGTTGAAGATCTAGAAAGGACCACAGATACGCAGTATTTT. It encodes CSVEDLERTTDTQYF.

The CDR3 sequence: CASSPDPGGGELFF. CDR3 coding DNA: TGTGCCAGCTCACCAGACCCGGGCGGCGGGGAGCTGTTTTTT. The rearrangement links TRBV18 to TRBJ2-2; D is unresolved. Trimming left V 2 bases short and J 7 bases short, with 11 bases between. Per the germline V gene, CDR1 is KGHSH and CDR2 is LQKENI. The CDR3 consists of 14 residues.

In its sample, this clonotype was seen many times. This chain uses TRBV5-5 with TRBJ1-2, with a possible D match to TRBD1 (5 bases). CDR3 length: 14 amino acids. Germline V gene data show CDR1 as SGHKS and CDR2 as YYEKEE (reference sequence). V was shortened by 3 bases and J by 3 bases, with 12 bases between the two germline ends. The DNA of the CDR3 is TGTGCCAGCAGCTCCCAGGGAGGGGACTATGGCTACACCTTC. As protein: CASSSQGGDYGYTF.